One sample yielded the 32 T cell receptor beta chains listed below, sequenced in a study of blood T cell repertoires in COVID-19. The protocol was immunoSEQ multiplex PCR, while the TCRdb copy is restricted to in-frame clones and leaves out a portion. The table records fewer than 100,000 clones, 85% of them present only once. The sequencing sample was made of peripheral blood. Receptors originate from a man aged 60 to 69 with acute or convalescent COVID-19.

J is TRBJ2-2 and V is TRBV11-3; 10 nucleotides agree with TRBD2. CDR1 and CDR2 from the germline V gene are SGHNT and YENEEA. The CDR3 sequence is 18 residues long. V lost 0 bases and J lost 0; bases outside the gene matches: 4. This CDR3 reads CASSLEYSGRTNTGELFF. For the CDR3, the DNA is TGTGCCAGCAGCTTAGAGTATAGCGGGAGGACGAACACCGGGGAGCTGTTTTTT.

In its sample, this clone was seen once. The genes are TRBV6-5 and TRBJ2-1; tentative D call: TRBD2 (5 bases). V lost 0 bases and J 7 bases, leaving 16 bases between the germline ends. Germline CDR1 and CDR2: MNHEY and SVGAGI. The CDR3 has 16 amino acids. The CDR3 spells CASSYSLRATKNEQFF. The CDR3 region has the DNA TGTGCCAGCAGTTACTCACTGAGGGCCACCAAGAATGAGCAGTTCTTC.

This chain connects TRBV29-1 to TRBJ2-1; D perhaps matches TRBD2 (6 bases). The CDR3 is made up of 16 amino acids. Trimming left V 7 bases short and J 4 bases short, with 23 bases between. Germline V lookup: CDR1 SQVTM, CDR2 ANQGSEA. Here the CDR3 reads CSAVRGNSPRYNEQFF. The CDR3 DNA follows: TGCAGCGCTGTTCGCGGGAATTCGCCTAGATACAATGAGCAGTTCTTC.

The CDR3 DNA follows: TGTGCCAGCAGTGAGTGGAGGGGGCGCCTTTCTAATCAGCCCCAGCATTTT. It is translated as CASSEWRGRLSNQPQHF. The gene calls are TRBV2 and TRBJ1-5; 7 bases are shared with TRBD1. Germline trimming cut 3 bases from V and 4 bases from J; bases unmatched to any gene: 12. Germline-derived CDR1 and CDR2 are SNHLY and FYNNEI. The CDR3 has 17 amino acids.

J is TRBJ2-1 and V is TRBV5-1; 7 bases agree with TRBD1. Per the germline V gene, CDR1 is SGHRS and CDR2 is YFSETQ. The CDR3 is made up of 14 amino acids. V lost 2 bases, J lost 10 bases, and 9 bases stayed unmatched. The DNA of the CDR3 is TGCGCCAGCAGCTTAGGCACAGGGGTGGAAGAGCAGTTCTTC. Protein product: CASSLGTGVEEQFF.

This clone was observed a single time. The chain carries TRBV29-1 and TRBJ2-2; 11 nucleotides match TRBD2. This CDR3 is built from 17 residues. After removal of 6 bases from V and 1 base from J, the junction contained 10 bases not matched to a gene. CDR1 SQVTM and CDR2 ANQGSEA come from the germline V gene. In nucleotides, the CDR3 is TGCAGCGTACGGGGACTAGCGGACTCCCAGAACACCGGGGAGCTGTTTTTT. Its translation: CSVRGLADSQNTGELFF.

The CDR3 nucleotides read TGTGCCAGCAGTTACTCCCCTCAGGGCATGAACACTGAAGCTTTCTTT. Translation gives CASSYSPQGMNTEAFF. This chain joins TRBV6-5 and TRBJ1-1, with D maybe TRBD1 (5 bases). V lost 0 bases and J 0 bases, leaving 11 bases between the germline ends. In germline, CDR1 is MNHEY, CDR2 SVGAGI. The CDR3 is made up of 16 amino acids.

The chain combines TRBV4-1 with TRBJ2-5; 7 nucleotides agree with TRBD2. CDR1 and CDR2 from the germline V gene are MGHRA and YSYEKL. This CDR3 has 17 residues. V shed 1 base, J shed 4 bases, and the junction held 12 bases outside the gene matches. The CDR3 loop reads CASSQVAGAGYGETQYF. The CDR3 nucleotides read TGCGCCAGCAGCCAAGTTGCGGGAGCCGGGTATGGAGAGACCCAGTACTTC.

The chain combines TRBV6-5 with TRBJ1-1; maybe TRBD1 (5 bases). V was cut by 4 bases and J by 5 bases, with 8 bases left in between. The CDR3 has 12 residues. From germline, CDR1 is MNHEY and CDR2 SVGAGI. The DNA for the CDR3 is TGTGCCAGCAGTTCCAGGGAAACTGAAGCTTTCTTT. It encodes CASSSRETEAFF.

The chain carries TRBV6-5 and TRBJ2-5; 9 bases agree with TRBD2. CDR3 length equals 12 residues. The germline V gene encodes CDR1 MNHEY and CDR2 SVGAGI. Trimming took 9 bases from V and 10 from J; bases not matched to a gene: 9. Here the CDR3 reads CAREGLAGLQYF. CDR3 bases: TGTGCCAGGGAGGGGCTAGCGGGGCTCCAGTACTTC.

The rearrangement links TRBV11-2 to TRBJ2-1, with D perhaps matching TRBD2 (5 bases). CDR3 length: 14 residues. The germline V and J ends were trimmed by 4 bases and 9 bases, with 16 bases remaining between them. Germline assignment: CDR1 SGHAT and CDR2 FQNNGV. DNA for the CDR3: TGTGCCAGCAGCTCCTCGGGGAAGGATAGTGAGCAGTTCTTC. Translation gives CASSSSGKDSEQFF. Filled out from reference TRBV11-2 and TRBJ2-1, the complete variable domain reads EAGVAQSPRYKIIEKRQSVAFWCNPISGHATLYWYQQILGQGPKLLIQFQNNGVVDDSQLPKDRFSAERLKGVDSTLKIQPAKLEDSAVYLCASSSSGKDSEQFFGPGTRLTVL.

The CDR3 here is CAWSGGTGSYTEAFF. As DNA, the CDR3 is TGTGCCTGGAGTGGGGGGACAGGTAGTTACACTGAAGCTTTCTTT. The rearrangement links TRBV30 to TRBJ1-1; 8 nucleotides align to TRBD1. Germline V gene sequence: CDR1 GTSNPN, CDR2 SVGIG (reference sequence). V shed 1 base, J shed 3 bases, and the junction held 7 bases outside the gene matches. CDR3 length: 15 amino acids.

This clone was seen only once. The chain combines TRBV7-8 with TRBJ1-5; possibly TRBD1 for D (5 bases). Germline CDR1 and CDR2: SGHVS and FQNEAQ. The CDR3 consists of 17 residues. Trimming stripped 5 bases from V and 3 bases from J, with 20 bases between. The CDR3 loop is CASSPRSGRMTNQPQHF. The DNA of the CDR3 is TGTGCCAGCAGCCCAAGGTCAGGGCGGATGACCAATCAGCCCCAGCATTTT.

This clone came up a few times. The rearrangement joins TRBV4-1 to TRBJ1-1; 8 bases fit TRBD1. This CDR3 has 15 residues. V lost 5 bases and J lost 1; bases outside the gene matches: 6. The germline gives CDR1 MGHRA, CDR2 YSYEKL. The DNA for the CDR3 is TGCGCCAGCAGCTACAGGGACAGGACGAACACTGAAGCTTTCTTT. It encodes CASSYRDRTNTEAFF.

About this clone: Relative to the germline gene, one junction end is altered; a read error may explain this. The chain joins TRBV7-6 to TRBJ1-1; TRBD1 might be the D (6 bases). Germline CDR1 reads SGHVS; CDR2 reads FNYEAQ. The CDR3 is made up of 15 amino acids. For the CDR3, the DNA is TGTGCCAGCAGCTTAACAGAAACAGGGAACGCTGAAGCTTTCTTT. Residues: CASSLTETGNAEAFF.

The count of this clone is one. This rearrangement joins TRBV3-1 (or the pseudogene TRBV3-2) to TRBJ2-5, with D tentatively TRBD1 (6 bases). CDR3 length: 15 residues. V was clipped by 8 bases and J by 1 base, with 17 bases between them. Germline V gene lookup returns CDR1 LGHDT and CDR2 YNNKEL (reference sequence). CDR3 DNA: TGTGCCAGCCATGCCAGGGGTGGAATCCAAGAGACCCAGTACTTC. Encoded protein: CASHARGGIQETQYF.

The chain recombines TRBV19 with TRBJ1-1; TRBD1 matches at 9 bases. The V gene's germline CDR1 is LNHDA and CDR2 SQIVND (reference sequence). This CDR3 comprises 15 residues. The ends lost 3 bases at V and 3 bases at J; junction bases unmatched: 5. The DNA for the CDR3 is TGTGCCAGTAGTATTGCGACAGGGGGGGACACTGAAGCTTTCTTT. Translating it yields CASSIATGGDTEAFF.

The chain carries TRBV7-9 and TRBJ1-2; 10 nucleotides align to TRBD1. Germline CDR1 reads SEHNR; CDR2 reads FQNEAQ (reference sequence). The CDR3 spans 14 residues. Trimming removed 3 bases from V and 4 bases from J; junction bases left unmatched: 2. The CDR3 protein is CASSFGTGAYGYTF. DNA for the CDR3: TGTGCCAGCAGCTTTGGGACAGGGGCCTATGGCTACACCTTC.

J is TRBJ1-4 and V is TRBV4-2; D not certain. V was shortened by 0 bases and J by 10 bases, with 9 bases between the two germline ends. CDR3 length: 13 residues. CDR1 is LGHNA, CDR2 YNFKEQ, per germline. CDR3 coding DNA: TGTGCCAGCAGCCAAGACACAGACCTAAAACTGTTTTTT. The encoded protein is CASSQDTDLKLFF.

This clone came up a few times. The rearrangement links TRBV23-1 to TRBJ2-7; 9 nucleotides line up with TRBD1. Being an ORF, TRBV23-1 has a function that is uncertain. Trimming at V came to 0 bases and at J to 5 bases, leaving 5 bases not matched to a gene. This CDR3 contains 15 residues. This CDR3 reads CASSQSKQGAHEQYF. As DNA, the CDR3 is TGCGCCAGCAGTCAATCTAAACAGGGGGCACACGAGCAGTACTTC.

The V call is TRBV19, the J call TRBJ2-3, with D possibly matching TRBD1 (6 bases). Germline CDR1 reads LNHDA; CDR2 reads SQIVND (reference sequence). The CDR3 is 13 residues long. Trimming took off 10 bases at V and 5 bases at J, with 16 bases between the two ends. The CDR3 is CATRQDLGDTQYF. CDR3 bases: TGTGCCACCAGACAGGACTTGGGAGATACGCAGTATTTT.

The gene calls are TRBV7-3 and TRBJ1-2; possible D gene TRBD1, 5 bases. V was clipped by 3 bases and J by 7 bases, with 12 bases between them. The germline gives CDR1 SGHTA, CDR2 FQGTGA. This CDR3 comprises 13 residues. The CDR3 loop reads CASSFGGAVGYTF. The CDR3 DNA is TGTGCCAGCAGCTTTGGTGGGGCGGTTGGCTACACCTTC.

V gene TRBV11-1 combines with J gene TRBJ2-1, with 14 nucleotides matching TRBD2. With 1 base clipped from V and 7 bases from J, the junction kept 3 bases outside the gene matches. The CDR3 extends over 16 amino acids. Germline V gene data show CDR1 as SGHAT and CDR2 as FQDESV (reference sequence). This CDR3 reads CASSLVGLAGGNEQFF. The DNA for the CDR3 is TGTGCCAGCAGCTTAGTAGGACTAGCGGGAGGAAATGAGCAGTTCTTC.

The chain employs TRBV11-2 and TRBJ2-3; 8 bases are a match to TRBD2. The CDR3 has 16 residues. Losses at the gene ends were 2 bases for V and 2 bases for J; bases not matched to a gene: 6. Germline CDR1 and CDR2: SGHAT and FQNNGV. The CDR3 sequence: CASSLRGGRYTDTQYF. CDR3 DNA sequence: TGTGCCAGCAGCTTAAGGGGCGGGAGGTACACAGATACGCAGTATTTT. Together with reference TRBV11-2 and TRBJ2-3, the CDR3 gives the full variable domain: EAGVAQSPRYKIIEKRQSVAFWCNPISGHATLYWYQQILGQGPKLLIQFQNNGVVDDSQLPKDRFSAERLKGVDSTLKIQPAKLEDSAVYLCASSLRGGRYTDTQYFGPGTRLTVL.

This chain connects TRBV7-8 to TRBJ2-5; 9 nucleotides agree with TRBD2. This CDR3 has 16 amino acids. The V and J ends lost 0 bases and 5 bases, in that order; junction bases with no gene match: 7. Germline-derived CDR1 and CDR2 are SGHVS and FQNEAQ. In nucleotides, the CDR3 is TGTGCCAGCAGCTTAGCGTTGCGGGGGGGCGGCGAGACCCAGTACTTC. Its protein is CASSLALRGGGETQYF.

The chain carries TRBV6-2 or TRBV6-3 and TRBJ1-5; D is perhaps TRBD1 (6 bases). The CDR3 is made up of 15 amino acids. Germline V gene lookup returns CDR1 MNHEY and CDR2 SVGEGT. V was shortened by 5 bases and J by 2 bases, with 13 bases between the two germline ends. The CDR3 region is CASSKAGAGNQPQHF. CDR3 in DNA: TGTGCCAGCAGTAAGGCAGGGGCAGGCAATCAGCCCCAGCATTTT.

The chain employs TRBV30 and TRBJ1-2, with 8 bases that match TRBD1. CDR3 size: 12 residues. Germline V gene data show CDR1 as GTSNPN and CDR2 as SVGIG (reference sequence). J gave up 6 bases and V 2 bases, and 2 bases lay outside the gene matches. The CDR3 region has the DNA TGTGCCTGGAGTCCCAGGGGGCATGGCTACACCTTC. This codes for CAWSPRGHGYTF.

The J gene is TRBJ1-2, the V gene TRBV6-2 or TRBV6-3; D gene unclear. The CDR3 length is 14 residues. In germline, CDR1 is MNHEY, CDR2 SVGEGT. V lost 0 bases, J lost 4 bases, and 9 bases lay in between. The CDR3 coding sequence is TGTGCCAGCAGTTACTCGGTACAGATCTATGGCTACACCTTC. Encoded protein: CASSYSVQIYGYTF.

The chain combines TRBV6-5 with TRBJ2-1; TRBD2 agrees at 15 bases. With 6 bases clipped from V and 6 bases from J, the junction kept 3 bases outside the gene matches. Germline lookup yields CDR1 MNHEY and CDR2 SVGAGI. The CDR3 covers 15 residues. CDR3 region: CASSGLAGGSNEQFF. CDR3 nucleotide sequence: TGTGCCAGCAGCGGACTAGCGGGAGGGAGCAATGAGCAGTTCTTC.

The rearrangement links TRBV2 to TRBJ1-1, with a weak D call TRBD1 (6 bases). The ends were cut back, 7 bases at V and 4 bases at J, with 16 bases in the middle. The CDR3 totals 14 residues. Germline assignment: CDR1 SNHLY and CDR2 FYNNEI. The DNA for the CDR3 is TGTGCCAGCAACGTAGGGGGGGCGGGCACTGAAGCTTTCTTT. Protein: CASNVGGAGTEAFF.

This clone occurred a few times. The chain is built from TRBV11-2 and TRBJ2-2; D is uncertain. The CDR3 spans 16 residues. V was pared by 1 base and J by 5 bases, with 14 bases between. CDR1 and CDR2 (germline): SGHAT, FQNNGV. CDR3 DNA sequence: TGTGCCAGCAGCTTAGTTGCGGCTAGTGGGACCGGGGAGCTGTTTTTT. Translation gives CASSLVAASGTGELFF.

The chain links TRBV5-1 to TRBJ2-2, with a tentative D call TRBD2 (5 bases). Trimming cost V 4 bases and J 4 bases, with 17 bases left between them. The CDR3 covers 16 residues. Germline CDR1 is SGHRS and CDR2 is YFSETQ. The CDR3 nucleotides read TGCGCCAGCAGCCCTCGGACTCAGCTAGGCACCGGGGAGCTGTTTTTT. Its translation: CASSPRTQLGTGELFF.